The subject of this entry is one T cell receptor (beta chain). The age range of participants was roughly 18 to 90 years, with residence in about two dozen US areas. This entry is derived from a study of blood T cell repertoires in COVID-19. About the study: Specimens from acute and convalescent COVID-19 originated in the United States, Italy and Spain.

The CDR3 is 17 amino acids. Per germline, CDR1 MDHEN and CDR2 SYDVKM. Trimming removed 4 bases from V and 6 bases from J; junction bases left unmatched: 10. Original data processing: Nucleated cell counts were estimated from reference gene primer amplification. Profiling relied on immunoSEQ multiplex PCR, and the TCRdb table lists in-frame clones only, not all of them. V and J calls and clone size are given by that table; D and trimming were obtained from the DNA. Among approximately 250,000 clones listed, 75% to 90% were seen once. The chain combines TRBV28 with TRBJ2-4; 12 bases align to TRBD2. The sequence came from a woman aged 25 to 39 who had recovered from COVID-19. The specimen was PBMCs or T cells enriched from blood (not recorded which). This chain's CDR3 is CASSSPGTSGFRNIQYF. In DNA form, the CDR3 reads TGTGCCAGCAGTTCCCCCGGGACTAGCGGGTTCAGAAACATTCAGTACTTC.